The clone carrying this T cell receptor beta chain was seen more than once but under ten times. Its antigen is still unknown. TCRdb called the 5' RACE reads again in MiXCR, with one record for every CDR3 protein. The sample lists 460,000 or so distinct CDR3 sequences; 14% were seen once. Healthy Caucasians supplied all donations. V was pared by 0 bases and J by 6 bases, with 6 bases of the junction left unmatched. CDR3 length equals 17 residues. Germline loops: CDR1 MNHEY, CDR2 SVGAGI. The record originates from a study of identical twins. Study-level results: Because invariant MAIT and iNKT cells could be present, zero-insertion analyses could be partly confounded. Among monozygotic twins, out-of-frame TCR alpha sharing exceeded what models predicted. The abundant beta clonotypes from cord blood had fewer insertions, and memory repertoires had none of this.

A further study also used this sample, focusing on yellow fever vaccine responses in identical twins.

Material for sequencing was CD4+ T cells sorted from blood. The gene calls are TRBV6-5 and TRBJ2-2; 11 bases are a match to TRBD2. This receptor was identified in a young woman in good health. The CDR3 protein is CASSYSISGGASGELFF. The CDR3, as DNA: TGTGCCAGCAGTTACTCGATTAGCGGGGGGGCCTCCGGGGAGCTGTTTTTT.